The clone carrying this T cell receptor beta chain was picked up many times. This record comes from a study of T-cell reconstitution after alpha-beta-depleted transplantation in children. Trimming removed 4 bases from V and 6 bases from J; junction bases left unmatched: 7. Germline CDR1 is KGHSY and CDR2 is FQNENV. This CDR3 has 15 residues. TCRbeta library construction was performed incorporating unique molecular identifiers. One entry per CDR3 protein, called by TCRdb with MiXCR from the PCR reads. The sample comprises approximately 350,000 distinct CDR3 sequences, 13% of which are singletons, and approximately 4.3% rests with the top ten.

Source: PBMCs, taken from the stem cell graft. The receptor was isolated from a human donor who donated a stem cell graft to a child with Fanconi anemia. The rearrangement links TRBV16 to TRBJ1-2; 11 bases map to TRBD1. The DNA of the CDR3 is TGTGCCAGCAGCCCTCTTGGACAGGGGGCCGATGGCTACACCTTC. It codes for CASSPLGQGADGYTF.